Below, 15 T cell receptor beta chains from the same sample are listed, as sequenced in a study of T cell changes during pregnancy in multiple sclerosis (dated by TCRdb to between 2018 and 2020). Library generation was performed with the immunoSEQ multiplex PCR assay. Imported from immuneACCESS, the table was reduced by TCRdb to in-frame sequences with V and J called. These copies leave out some clones; in studies compared against another copy, an unresolved V gene accounts for under half, and the cause of the remainder is not known. In all, the sample holds 19,000 or so clones, and approximately 91% of those were seen once. The ten largest account for 10% to 15% of the sample. The sample was CD8+ T cells from peripheral blood mononuclear cells, taken after pregnancy. Receptors originate from a female donor in good health, enrolled as a control in a pregnancy study.

CDR3 residues: CASSLGTGGAYGYTF. The DNA for the CDR3 is TGTGCCAGCAGCTTGGGGACAGGGGGTGCCTATGGCTACACCTTC. The rearrangement links TRBV13 to TRBJ1-2; 11 nucleotides match TRBD1. V was clipped by 3 bases and J by 4 bases; unmatched bases: 4. The CDR3 spans 15 residues. CDR1 is PRHDT, CDR2 FYEKMQ, per germline (reference sequence).

This sequence joins TRBV5-1 and TRBJ2-2; maybe TRBD1 (5 bases). Deletions cut 4 bases from V and 6 bases from J, with 10 bases between. The CDR3 length is 13 residues. The germline CDR1 and CDR2 sequences are SGHRS and YFSETQ. CDR3 amino acids: CASSPLGPGELFF. The DNA for the CDR3 is TGCGCCAGCAGCCCCCTGGGGCCCGGGGAGCTGTTTTTT.

The chain joins TRBV15 to TRBJ2-2, with a possible D match to TRBD1 (6 bases). Germline V gene sequence: CDR1 LNHNV, CDR2 YYDKDF (reference sequence). CDR3 length equals 16 residues. V gave up 1 base and J gave up 3 bases, with 12 bases separating them. The CDR3 protein is CATSRVAGVDTGELFF. The CDR3 nucleotides read TGTGCCACCAGCAGAGTTGCAGGGGTGGACACCGGGGAGCTGTTTTTT.

V is TRBV10-3 and J is TRBJ2-4, with 7 positions matching TRBD1. J gave up 3 bases and V 3 bases, and 5 bases lay outside the gene matches. This CDR3 region has 15 residues. CDR1 and CDR2 from the germline V gene are ENHRY and SYGVKD. The CDR3 region is CAISEDREGKNIQYF. CDR3 coding DNA: TGTGCCATCAGTGAAGACAGGGAAGGCAAAAACATTCAGTACTTC.

This clone has a single count. The chain joins TRBV7-2 to TRBJ2-6; weak D call: TRBD1 (5 bases). The CDR3 is 15 residues long. The V end was cut by 4 bases, the J end by 0 bases, with 7 bases between. Germline V lookup: CDR1 SGHTA, CDR2 FQGNSA. The CDR3, as DNA: TGTGCCAGCAGCTCCGACAGCTCTGGGGCCAACGTCCTGACTTTC. It codes for CASSSDSSGANVLTF. The full variable domain, with the rest looked up from reference TRBV7-2 and TRBJ2-6, is GAGVSQSPSNKVTEKGKDVELRCDPISGHTALYWYRQSLGQGLEFLIYFQGNSAPDKSGLPSDRFSAERTGGSVSTLTIQRTQQEDSAVYLCASSSDSSGANVLTFGAGSRLTVL.

The V gene is TRBV19, the J gene TRBJ2-7, with 11 nucleotides matching TRBD1. This CDR3 is 17 amino acids long. Germline CDR1 is LNHDA and CDR2 is SQIVND (reference sequence). The trim removed 2 bases at V and 0 bases at J, leaving 6 bases unmatched. This CDR3 reads CASSIMGQGVHSYEQYF. The CDR3 nucleotides are TGTGCCAGTAGTATAATGGGACAGGGGGTTCACTCCTACGAGCAGTACTTC.

The gene calls are TRBV7-9 and TRBJ1-1; D perhaps matches TRBD1 (5 bases). Germline lookup yields CDR1 SEHNR and CDR2 FQNEAQ (reference sequence). The CDR3 extends over 15 amino acids. V was cut by 1 base and J by 0 bases, with 9 bases left in between. CDR3 region: CASSLVRALNTEAFF. DNA for the CDR3: TGTGCCAGCAGCTTAGTCAGGGCGTTGAACACTGAAGCTTTCTTT.

This clone came up a few times. This chain joins TRBV5-6 and TRBJ2-7; TRBD2 agrees at 7 bases. There are 18 residues in the CDR3. Looked up from germline, CDR1 is SGHDT and CDR2 is YYEEEE. V trimming: 0 bases; J trimming: 4 bases; junction bases outside the gene matches: 16. The CDR3, as DNA: TGTGCCAGCAGCTTGGGCGGGGGAAATACCTTGAAAGCTTACGAGCAGTACTTC. Residues: CASSLGGGNTLKAYEQYF.

This clone was found a few times. In nucleotides, the CDR3 is TGTGCCAGCAGTGAAGAGGGACAGGGAGGTCAGCCCCAGCATTTT. Its protein is CASSEEGQGGQPQHF. The rearrangement joins TRBV6-1 to TRBJ1-5; 9 nucleotides match TRBD1. V lost 1 base and J lost 6; bases outside the gene matches: 4. In germline, CDR1 is MNHNS, CDR2 SASEGT. CDR3 length: 15 amino acids.

This chain uses TRBV2 with TRBJ1-2; TRBD1 matches 9 bases. Germline-derived CDR1 and CDR2 are SNHLY and FYNNEI. The CDR3 loop spans 15 amino acids. The J segment lost 6 bases and the V segment lost 10 bases, leaving 15 bases of the junction unmatched. DNA for the CDR3: TGTGCCACAACGGGGTATCGGGGGACAGGGAATGGCTACACCTTC. Protein sequence: CATTGYRGTGNGYTF.

The chain links TRBV6-1 to TRBJ2-7; maybe TRBD1 (5 bases). Germline loops: CDR1 MNHNS, CDR2 SASEGT. This CDR3 is 13 amino acids long. The V gene lost 7 bases and the J gene lost 7 bases, with 17 bases spanning the gap. In DNA, the CDR3 is TGTGCCAGCAAACCGGACGGACAATGGGAGCAGTACTTC. The encoded protein is CASKPDGQWEQYF.

This chain links TRBV4-1 with TRBJ2-5, with 12 nucleotides matching TRBD2. J was trimmed by 1 base and V by 1 base; bases with no gene match: 10. This CDR3 is built from 19 residues. The germline CDR1 and CDR2 sequences are MGHRA and YSYEKL. Here the CDR3 reads CASSQGGLAGGSGQETQYF. The CDR3, as DNA: TGCGCCAGCAGCCAAGGGGGGCTAGCGGGAGGGTCGGGCCAAGAGACCCAGTACTTC.

By share, this clone counts as medium-sized. The rearrangement links TRBV21-1 to TRBJ2-1; whether TRBD1, the table's D call, matches the DNA was not checked. TRBV21-1 counts as a pseudogene. This CDR3 contains 12 residues. The CDR3: CASRATGKEQFF. Here the CDR3 DNA reads TGTGCCAGCAGGGCCACAGGGAAGGAGCAGTTCTTC.

This clone was seen a handful of times. J is TRBJ1-1 and V is TRBV25-1, with D unresolved. The length of the CDR3 is 13 residues. Trimming removed 1 base from V and 1 base from J, with 4 bases in between. The germline gives CDR1 MGHDK, CDR2 SYGVNS. CDR3 DNA sequence: TGTGCCAGCAGTGAATCAGAGAACACTGAAGCTTTCTTT. Protein sequence: CASSESENTEAFF.

This clone was observed a few times. This chain links TRBV4-1 with TRBJ1-1; D call uncertain. V lost 1 base and J lost 2, with 8 bases in between. The CDR3 extends over 14 amino acids. The germline V gene encodes CDR1 MGHRA and CDR2 YSYEKL. Written as DNA, the CDR3 is TGCGCCAGCAGCCAAGCAGGCCTCAACACTGAAGCTTTCTTT. Translating gives CASSQAGLNTEAFF.